A selection of T cell receptor beta chains follows, all from one sample in a study of Ad26.COV2.S vaccination and SARS-CoV-2 variants. Measured with immunoSEQ multiplex PCR; TCRdb has only the in-frame clones, and not every one. The sample yields about 400,000 clones, around 89% seen once. The specimen comprised peripheral blood, sampled in a trial of Ad26.COV2.S vaccine versus placebo. These receptors were collected from a person between 18 and 60 years old who received the Ad26.COV2.S COVID-19 vaccine or a placebo. The CDR3 runs from the conserved cysteine through the conserved F or W. D genes are given only for firm matches. Size values are once, few and many counts, or a class for expanded clones, and some rows have none.

V gene	clone size	J gene	D gene	CDR3 DNA	CDR3 protein
TRBV7-2	.	TRBJ2-7	TRBD1	TGTGCCAGCAGCCGCGGGACAGGGACGGTCGAGCAGTACTTC	CASSRGTGTVEQYF
TRBV7-3	once	TRBJ2-2	TRBD1	TGTGCCAGCAGACGTGACAGGGAAACCGGGGAGCTGTTTTTT	CASRRDRETGELFF
TRBV7-3	.	TRBJ2-1	TRBD2	TGTGCCAGCAGCTTAGCCAGCGGGGGCAATGAGCAGTTCTTC	CASSLASGGNEQFF
TRBV5-4	.	TRBJ2-1	.	TGTGCCAGCAGCCGCGATCCCTCCTACAATGAGCAGTTCTTC	CASSRDPSYNEQFF
TRBV7-9	.	TRBJ2-7	TRBD1	TGTGCCAGCAGCTCGACAGGGGGCTCCGAGCAGTACTTC	CASSSTGGSEQYF
TRBV18	.	TRBJ1-1	.	TGTGCCAGCTCAGTCCGACAGGACCAAAAACTGACTGAAGCTTTCTTT	CASSVRQDQKLTEAFF
TRBV19	.	TRBJ1-2	.	TGTGCCAGTAGAGAGGGGATTTTGACAGGTTTGAACTATGGCTACACCTTC	CASREGILTGLNYGYTF
TRBV19	.	TRBJ2-2	.	TGTGCCAGTAGTATAGACGGGCCAAGGACCGGGGAGCTGTTTTTT	CASSIDGPRTGELFF
TRBV18	.	TRBJ1-6	TRBD1	TGTGCCAGCTCACCGGACAGGGATGGATCACCCCTCCACTTT	CASSPDRDGSPLHF
TRBV18	.	TRBJ2-7	TRBD2	TGTGCCAGCTCACCACGGATTAGCGGGAGGTCATACGAGCAGTACTTC	CASSPRISGRSYEQYF
TRBV6-2/TRBV6-3	.	TRBJ2-1	.	TGTGCCAGCAGTAGATCTTCGGGAGTTGGAAATGAGCAGTTCTTC	CASSRSSGVGNEQFF
TRBV6-6	.	TRBJ1-2	.	TGTGCCAGCGGTGCGGGGGGCAGCTATGGCTACACCTTC	CASGAGGSYGYTF
TRBV15	.	TRBJ1-2	.	TGTGCCACCAGCCCCCTCGGGGCAGGGAGTGACTATGGCTACACCTTC	CATSPLGAGSDYGYTF
TRBV6-5	.	TRBJ2-7	.	TGTGCCAGCAGTTATGTAGCAGGGGCCTACGAGCAGTACTTC	CASSYVAGAYEQYF
TRBV14	once	TRBJ2-4	.	TGTGCCAGCACCCGGAACCGGGGGCCTTCCAAAAACATTCAGTACTTC	CASTRNRGPSKNIQYF
TRBV11-2	.	TRBJ2-5	.	TGTGCCAGCAGCTTAGTCGACAGCCAAGAGACCCAGTACTTC	CASSLVDSQETQYF
TRBV5-1	.	TRBJ1-1	.	TGCGCCAGCAGCTCGGTGACACCGAACACTGAAGCTTTCTTT	CASSSVTPNTEAFF
TRBV25-1	.	TRBJ1-4	.	TGTGCCAGCAGGGGGGCGGGGACTGAAAAACTGTTTTTT	CASRGAGTEKLFF
TRBV5-4	.	TRBJ1-5	TRBD1	TGTGCCAGCAGCGGACAGGGAGAGGAGCCCCAGCATTTT	CASSGQGEEPQHF
TRBV7-2	.	TRBJ2-1	TRBD1	TGTGCCAGCAGCTTAGGTCTCCAGGACAGGGAGCAGTTCTTC	CASSLGLQDREQFF
TRBV5-1	.	TRBJ2-7	TRBD1	TGCGCCAGCAGCCCATCGGGACAGTTCTACGAGCAGTACTTC	CASSPSGQFYEQYF
TRBV19	.	TRBJ2-2	TRBD2	TGTGCCAGTAGTATGGGCCGCGGGACTAGCGGGATAGGATTAAACACCGGGGAGCTGTTTTTT	CASSMGRGTSGIGLNTGELFF
TRBV28	.	TRBJ1-3	TRBD1	TGTGCCAGCAGCAACGACAGGGCTGGAAACACCATATATTTT	CASSNDRAGNTIYF
TRBV29-1	few	TRBJ1-1	TRBD1	TGCAGCGTGTACTCCAGGGGGCGAAAGACTTTCTTT	CSVYSRGRKTFF
TRBV19	.	TRBJ1-1	.	TGTGCCAGTAGTAAGACAGCGAACACTGAAGCTTTCTTT	CASSKTANTEAFF
TRBV2	.	TRBJ1-4	TRBD1	TGTGCCAGCAGAAGAGACAGGGGGCCTAATGAAAAACTGTTTTTT	CASRRDRGPNEKLFF
TRBV19	.	TRBJ1-4	TRBD1	TGTGCCAGTAGTATAAGGGTAAGGGGGCAGGCTAATGAAAAACTGTTTTTT	CASSIRVRGQANEKLFF
TRBV9	.	TRBJ2-5	TRBD2	TGTGCCAGCAGCCCAATAGCGGGAACCTTACAAGAGACCCAGTACTTC	CASSPIAGTLQETQYF
TRBV3-1/TRBV3-2	.	TRBJ1-1	TRBD1	TGTGCCAGCAGCTTCCGGGACAGGGGGCCTGAAGCTTTCTTT	CASSFRDRGPEAFF
TRBV19	.	TRBJ1-3	.	TGTGCCAGTAGTCCGACAGGAGGAAACACCATATATTTT	CASSPTGGNTIYF
TRBV18	few	TRBJ1-1	.	TGTGCCAGCTCTCCAGGGTTGGAGTCTGAAGCTTTCTTT	CASSPGLESEAFF
TRBV3-1/TRBV3-2	once	TRBJ1-4	TRBD1	TGTGCCAGCAGCCGTCCGGGGACAGGGATTGAAAAACTGTTTTTT	CASSRPGTGIEKLFF
TRBV27	.	TRBJ2-3	TRBD1	TGTGCCAGCAGTGCAGGGGGCGCTGGAACAGATACGCAGTATTTT	CASSAGGAGTDTQYF
TRBV7-9	.	TRBJ2-7	.	TGTGCCAGCAGCTCCGCAGGGGTGGACGACGAGCAGTACTTC	CASSSAGVDDEQYF
TRBV5-1	.	TRBJ2-7	TRBD2	TGCGCCAGCAGCTCGGAACTAGCGGGATTCTACGAGCAGTACTTC	CASSSELAGFYEQYF
TRBV7-8	.	TRBJ1-5	.	TGTGCCAGCAGCTTGGCGGGGGGCGGTCAGCCCCAGCATTTT	CASSLAGGGQPQHF
TRBV30	.	TRBJ2-7	.	TGTGCCTGGAGTCTCTTAATCAGGGGCTACGAGCAGTACTTC	CAWSLLIRGYEQYF
TRBV19	few	TRBJ1-5	.	TGTGCCAGCAGGCAGAGGAATAGCAATCAGCCCCAGCATTTT	CASRQRNSNQPQHF
TRBV6-5	.	TRBJ2-7	TRBD2	TGTGCCAGCAGTTCCACTAGCGGGAGAGACGAGCAGTACTTC	CASSSTSGRDEQYF
TRBV10-3	.	TRBJ1-2	.	TGTGCCATCAGTGAAGGGTCCGATTACTATGGCTACACCTTC	CAISEGSDYYGYTF
TRBV7-3	.	TRBJ2-2	TRBD2	TGTGCCAGCAGCTTAGTATCGGGAGGGACCGGGGAGCTGTTTTTT	CASSLVSGGTGELFF
TRBV5-1	.	TRBJ2-3	.	TGCGCCAGCAGCGTGGACTTTGGTGGGGTGTATTTT	CASSVDFGGVYF
TRBV6-2/TRBV6-3	.	TRBJ1-1	TRBD1	TGTGCCAGCAGTGACCCCGGGACAGGGAACACTGAAGCTTTCTTT	CASSDPGTGNTEAFF
TRBV4-1	.	TRBJ2-7	TRBD1	TGCGCCAGCAGCCAACTATCCGGGACAGGGGGCTACGAGCAGTACTTC	CASSQLSGTGGYEQYF
TRBV6-1	few	TRBJ2-7	TRBD1	TGTGCCAGCAGTGAAAGGGACAGTTGGACAGCAGCCTACGAGCAGTACTTC	CASSERDSWTAAYEQYF
TRBV13	.	TRBJ2-4	TRBD2	TGTGCCAGCAGCTTAGGGGGAGGGCTAGCCAAAAACATTCAGTACTTC	CASSLGGGLAKNIQYF
TRBV10-2	.	TRBJ2-3	.	TGCGCCAGCAGTGAGCAGGGGACTCCGGGAGATACGCAGTATTTT	CASSEQGTPGDTQYF
TRBV20-1	.	TRBJ1-5	.	TGCAGTGCTAGTTCGGGGGCAGGTCAGCCCCAGCATTTT	CSASSGAGQPQHF
TRBV5-1	.	TRBJ2-7	TRBD2	TGCGCCAGCAGCTTGTCTAGCGGTAGTGGGGGCGAGCAGTACTTC	CASSLSSGSGGEQYF
TRBV7-9	.	TRBJ2-3	.	TGTGCCAGCAGCTTAACCACCACAGATACGCAGTATTTT	CASSLTTTDTQYF
TRBV9	.	TRBJ2-5	TRBD2	TGTGCCAGCAGCGTAGGACCGGCTAGCGGGGAAGAGACCCAGTACTTC	CASSVGPASGEETQYF
TRBV4-3	.	TRBJ1-1	.	TGCGCCAGCAGCCCCAACGCACTTTCAGGAGCCAACACTGAAGCTTTCTTT	CASSPNALSGANTEAFF
TRBV7-2	.	TRBJ2-3	.	TGTGCCAGCAGCCCCAATAGCGGTAGCACAGATACGCAGTATTTT	CASSPNSGSTDTQYF
TRBV28	.	TRBJ1-5	.	TGTGCCAGCAGTTTTGTGGCAGGATTTTTAATCCGGCATCAGCCCCAGCATTTT	CASSFVAGFLIRHQPQHF
TRBV5-1	.	TRBJ2-7	.	TGCGCCAGCTCGCAGGGGTCGGGATCCTACGAGCAGTACTTC	CASSQGSGSYEQYF
TRBV6-5	once	TRBJ1-1	.	TGTGCCAGCAGTCGACAGATGAACACTGAAGCTTTCTTT	CASSRQMNTEAFF
TRBV3-1/TRBV3-2	.	TRBJ2-7	TRBD1	TGTGCCAGCAGCCAATACGGACAGGGTATATCCTACGAGCAGTACTTC	CASSQYGQGISYEQYF
TRBV7-9	.	TRBJ2-2	TRBD1	TGTGCCAGCAGGAAAAAAGGGACAGCAAACACCGGGGAGCTGTTTTTT	CASRKKGTANTGELFF
TRBV27	.	TRBJ1-1	.	TGTGCCAGCAGGACTCTTGGCCGGGGCACTGAAGCTTTCTTT	CASRTLGRGTEAFF